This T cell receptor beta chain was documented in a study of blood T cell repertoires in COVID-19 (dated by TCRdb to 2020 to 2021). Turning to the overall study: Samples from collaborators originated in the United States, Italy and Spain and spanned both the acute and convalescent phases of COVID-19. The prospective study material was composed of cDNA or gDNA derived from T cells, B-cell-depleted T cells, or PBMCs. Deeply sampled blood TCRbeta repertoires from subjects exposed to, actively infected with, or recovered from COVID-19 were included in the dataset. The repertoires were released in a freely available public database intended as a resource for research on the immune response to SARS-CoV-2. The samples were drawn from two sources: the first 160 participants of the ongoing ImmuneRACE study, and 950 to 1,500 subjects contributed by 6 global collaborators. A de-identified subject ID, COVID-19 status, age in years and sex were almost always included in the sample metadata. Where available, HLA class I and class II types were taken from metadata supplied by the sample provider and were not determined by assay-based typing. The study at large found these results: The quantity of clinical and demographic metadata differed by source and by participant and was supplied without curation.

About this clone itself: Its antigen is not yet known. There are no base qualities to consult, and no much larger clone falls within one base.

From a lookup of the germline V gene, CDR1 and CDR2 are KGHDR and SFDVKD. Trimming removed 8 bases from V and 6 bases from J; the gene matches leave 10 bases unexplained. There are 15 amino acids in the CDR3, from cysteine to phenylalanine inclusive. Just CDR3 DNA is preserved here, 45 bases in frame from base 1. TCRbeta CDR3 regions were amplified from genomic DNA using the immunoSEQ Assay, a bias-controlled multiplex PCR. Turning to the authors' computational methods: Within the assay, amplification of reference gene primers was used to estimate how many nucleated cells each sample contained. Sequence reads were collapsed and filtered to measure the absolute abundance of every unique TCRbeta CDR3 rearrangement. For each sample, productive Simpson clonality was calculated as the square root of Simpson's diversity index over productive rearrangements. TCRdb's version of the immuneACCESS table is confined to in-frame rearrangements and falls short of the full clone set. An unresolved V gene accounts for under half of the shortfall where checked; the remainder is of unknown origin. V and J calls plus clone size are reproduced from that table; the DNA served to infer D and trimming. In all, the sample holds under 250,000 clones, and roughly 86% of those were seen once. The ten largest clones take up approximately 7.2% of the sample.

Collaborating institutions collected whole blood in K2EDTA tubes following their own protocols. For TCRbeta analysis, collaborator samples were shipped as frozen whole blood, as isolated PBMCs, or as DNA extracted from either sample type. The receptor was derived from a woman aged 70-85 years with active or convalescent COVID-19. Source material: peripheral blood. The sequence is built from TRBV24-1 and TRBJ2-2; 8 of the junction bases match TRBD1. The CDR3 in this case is CATMETGVGAGELFF. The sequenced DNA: TGTGCCACCATGGAGACAGGGGTTGGGGCCGGGGAGCTGTTTTTT.